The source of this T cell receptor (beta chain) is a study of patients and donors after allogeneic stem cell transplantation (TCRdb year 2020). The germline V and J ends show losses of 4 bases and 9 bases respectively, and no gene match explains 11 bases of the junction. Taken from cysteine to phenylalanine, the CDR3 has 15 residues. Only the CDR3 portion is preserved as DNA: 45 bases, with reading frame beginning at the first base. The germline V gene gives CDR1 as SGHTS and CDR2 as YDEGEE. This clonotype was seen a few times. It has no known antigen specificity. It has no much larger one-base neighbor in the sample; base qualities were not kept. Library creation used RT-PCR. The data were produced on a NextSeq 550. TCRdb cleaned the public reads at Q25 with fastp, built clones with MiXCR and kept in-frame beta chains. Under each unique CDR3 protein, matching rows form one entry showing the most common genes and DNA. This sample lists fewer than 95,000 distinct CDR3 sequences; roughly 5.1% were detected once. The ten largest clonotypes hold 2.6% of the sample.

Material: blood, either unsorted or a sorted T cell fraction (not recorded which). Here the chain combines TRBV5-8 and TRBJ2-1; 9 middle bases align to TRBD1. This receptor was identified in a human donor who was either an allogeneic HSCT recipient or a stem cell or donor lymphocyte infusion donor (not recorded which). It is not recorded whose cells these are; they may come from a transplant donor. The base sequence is TGTGCCAGCAGCGGGGGACAGGGCTGGGCAGGTGAGCAGTTCTTC. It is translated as CASSGGQGWAGEQFF.